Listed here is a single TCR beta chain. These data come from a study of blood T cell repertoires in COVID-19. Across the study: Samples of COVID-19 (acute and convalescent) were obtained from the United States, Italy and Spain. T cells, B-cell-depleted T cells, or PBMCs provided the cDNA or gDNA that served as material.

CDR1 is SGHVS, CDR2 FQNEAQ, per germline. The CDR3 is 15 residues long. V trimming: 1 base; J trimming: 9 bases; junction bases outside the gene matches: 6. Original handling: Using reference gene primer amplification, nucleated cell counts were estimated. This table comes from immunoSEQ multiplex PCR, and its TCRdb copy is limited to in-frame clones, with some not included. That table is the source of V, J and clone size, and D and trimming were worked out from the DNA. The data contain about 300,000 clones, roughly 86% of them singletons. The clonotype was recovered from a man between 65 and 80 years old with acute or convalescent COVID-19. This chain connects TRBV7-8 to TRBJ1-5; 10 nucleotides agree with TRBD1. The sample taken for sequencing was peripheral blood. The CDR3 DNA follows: TGTGCCAGCAGCTTAGGGGCGGACAGGGGGATGCCCCAGCATTTT. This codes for CASSLGADRGMPQHF.